The T cell receptor beta chain described here comes from a study of beta chain features in type 1 diabetes. Overall study results and limits: TCRB repertoires of naive, central memory and Treg cells appeared more similar among patients than among healthy donors. In patients and controls equally, PCR might favor templates that are shorter. Type 1 diabetes patients had fewer VDJ junction insertions and more deletions. For Type 1 diabetes patients, all four CD4+ subsets carried TCRB CDR3s that were moderately but significantly shorter.

As regards this clone: Its target is not known.

CD4+ naive, central memory, regulatory and stem cell-like memory subsets were isolated by sorting on CD45RO/CCR7/CD25/CD127/CD95/CD27. The CDR3 length is 12 residues. Germline V CDR1 and CDR2: SGHRS, YFSETQ. V lost 1 base to trimming and J lost 9 bases, with 11 bases between them. Of the isolated RNA, all was reverse transcribed, and so the sequenced material was expressed TCRB transcripts. Clones were sequenced by immunoSEQ multiplex PCR, and TCRdb holds only the in-frame ones, with some missing. This sample yields about 660,000 clones, of which around an eighth are seen a single time; 0.04% belongs to the top ten.

The sample comprised naive CD4+ T cells from blood. The rearrangement links TRBV5-1 to TRBJ2-7; possibly TRBD1 or TRBD2 for D (6 bases each). The receptor's source is a man between 18 and 29 years old with type 1 diabetes. CDR3 nucleotide sequence: TGCGCCAGCAGCTTGCCCCCGGGGGCGCAGTACTTC. Translated: CASSLPPGAQYF.